A single sample gave rise to the 22 T cell receptor beta chains below, sequenced in a study of shared clonotypes between healthy human individuals. Clones were sequenced by immunoSEQ multiplex PCR, and TCRdb holds only the in-frame ones, with some missing. The data hold 2,500,000 or so clones, with 90% to 95% observed a single time. Sequenced: naive CD4+ T cells from PBMCs. Subset indicated: CD45RA+ positively selected. The receptors shown here come from a young man in good health. Some clones in this sample may be carry-over from other donors' samples.

The chain is built from TRBV6-5 and TRBJ1-3; D gene unclear. Per germline, CDR1 MNHEY and CDR2 SVGAGI. Trimming pared 5 bases from V and 3 bases from J, leaving 14 bases between. There are 15 residues in the CDR3. The CDR3 loop reads CASSPLPGYGNTIYF. CDR3 coding DNA: TGTGCCAGCAGTCCCCTCCCCGGGTATGGAAACACCATATATTTT.

Turning to this clone: Other nucleotide sequences in the sample specify the same CDR3. The V and J genes are TRBV7-2 and TRBJ1-4, with 7 nucleotides matching TRBD1. From germline, CDR1 is SGHTA and CDR2 FQGNSA. The V segment lost 5 bases and the J segment 6 bases; nucleotides outside the gene matches: 3. The CDR3 contains 13 residues. The CDR3 loop reads CASSLGTDEKLFF. CDR3 DNA sequence: TGTGCCAGCAGCCTTGGGACAGATGAAAAACTGTTTTTT.

V usage is TRBV5-4 and J usage is TRBJ2-1; no firm D call. The CDR3 runs to 16 residues. V was trimmed by 0 bases and J by 2 bases, leaving 12 bases between them. CDR1 is SGHNT, CDR2 YYREEE, per germline (reference sequence). Here the CDR3 reads CASSLVAHAAYNEQFF. CDR3 in DNA: TGTGCCAGCAGCTTGGTGGCTCACGCAGCCTACAATGAGCAGTTCTTC.

Here the CDR3 reads CASSPLKGSASPLHF. CDR3 coding DNA: TGCGCCAGCAGCCCCCTCAAGGGATCGGCCTCACCCCTCCACTTT. V is TRBV4-1 and J is TRBJ1-6; D uncertain. This CDR3 is built from 15 residues. V was pared by 4 bases and J by 10 bases, with 17 bases between. Per the germline V gene, CDR1 is MGHRA and CDR2 is YSYEKL.

A note on this clone: Other DNA sequences in the same sample also yield this CDR3. V and J are TRBV28 and TRBJ2-7; weak D call: TRBD2 (7 bases). CDR1 and CDR2 from the germline V gene are MDHEN and SYDVKM. The V and J ends lost 6 bases and 3 bases respectively, with 18 bases between them. The CDR3 spans 15 residues. CDR3 sequence: CASSPGASGGYEQYF. The CDR3 DNA reads TGTGCCAGCAGCCCAGGGGCTAGCGGTGGCTACGAGCAGTACTTC.

This sequence joins TRBV30 and TRBJ2-1; 10 nucleotides match TRBD2. The CDR3 is made up of 19 amino acids. Germline CDR1 GTSNPN, CDR2 SVGIG (reference sequence). V shed 5 bases, J shed 4 bases, and the junction held 20 bases outside the gene matches. As DNA, the CDR3 is TGTGCCTGGTCCAAAAAGACAGGGTACCTAGCGGGAGCATACAATGAGCAGTTCTTC. Encoded protein: CAWSKKTGYLAGAYNEQFF. Full variable domain (outside the CDR3, taken from reference TRBV30 and TRBJ2-1): SQTIHQWPATLVQPVGSPLSLECTVEGTSNPNLYWYRQAAGRGLQLLFYSVGIGQISSEVPQNLSASRPQDRQFILSSKKLLLSDSGFYLCAWSKKTGYLAGAYNEQFFGPGTRLTVL.

The rearrangement joins TRBV7-2 to TRBJ2-1; D not certain. Germline assignment: CDR1 SGHTA and CDR2 FQGNSA. Trimming took 0 bases from V and 10 from J, leaving 10 bases between them. The CDR3 extends over 13 amino acids. The CDR3, as DNA: TGTGCCAGCAGCTTAGCTCAGATAGGCGAGCAGTTCTTC. Translated, it gives CASSLAQIGEQFF.

This clone was recorded only once. The chain has TRBV7-2 and TRBJ1-2, with 7 bases matching TRBD1. The CDR3 spans 15 residues. V lost 5 bases to trimming and J lost 4 bases; unmatched junction nucleotides: 10. Germline lookup yields CDR1 SGHTA and CDR2 FQGNSA. The CDR3 is CASSALPGTAYGYTF. The CDR3 coding sequence is TGTGCCAGCAGCGCACTCCCCGGGACAGCCTATGGCTACACCTTC.

Points on this clone: The sample contains more than one DNA sequence encoding this CDR3. The CDR3 spells CASSGGTGSYNEQFF. The CDR3, as DNA: TGTGCCAGCAGCGGGGGGACAGGCTCCTACAATGAGCAGTTCTTC. This chain uses TRBV9 with TRBJ2-1, with 8 bases identical to TRBD1. Germline V CDR1 and CDR2: SGDLS, YYNGEE. V was pared by 3 bases and J by 0 bases, with 2 bases of the junction left unmatched. The CDR3 length is 15 residues.

This chain uses TRBV6-6 with TRBJ2-1; D is uncertain. The CDR3 is made up of 11 amino acids. V was clipped by 6 bases and J by 4 bases, with 4 bases between them. The germline V gene encodes CDR1 MNHNY and CDR2 SVGAGI (reference sequence). CDR3 sequence reads: CASSQYNEQFF. For the CDR3, the DNA is TGTGCCAGCAGCCAGTACAATGAGCAGTTCTTC.

The CDR3: CASSPDPRGEQYF. The CDR3 region has the DNA TGTGCCAGCAGCCCTGACCCGAGGGGCGAGCAGTACTTC. This chain uses TRBV7-3 with TRBJ2-7; D tentatively fits TRBD1 or TRBD2 (5 bases each). There are 13 residues in the CDR3. CDR1 is SGHTA, CDR2 FQGTGA, per germline. Trimming removed 5 bases at V and 6 bases at J, with 14 bases between.

This clone was recorded only once. The rearrangement uses TRBV7-9 and TRBJ2-5, with 11 bases that match TRBD1. CDR3 size: 16 residues. Germline lookup yields CDR1 SEHNR and CDR2 FQNEAQ (reference sequence). Losses at the gene ends were 0 bases for V and 5 bases for J; bases not matched to a gene: 5. For the CDR3, the DNA is TGTGCCAGCAGCTTAGCGGGACAGGGGGAGTGGGAGACCCAGTACTTC. It specifies CASSLAGQGEWETQYF.

The rearrangement uses TRBV6-6 and TRBJ1-5, with 7 bases matching TRBD1. This CDR3 has 16 amino acids. CDR1 is MNHNY and CDR2 is SVGAGI in the germline V gene (reference sequence). The junction had 5 bases not matched to a gene; V was cut back by 2 bases and J by 1 base. The CDR3 DNA sequence: TGTGCCAGCAGTTACGTCAGGGGGACAAGCAATCAGCCCCAGCATTTT. Amino acid sequence: CASSYVRGTSNQPQHF.

The chain combines TRBV28 with TRBJ2-7; D perhaps matches TRBD1 (5 bases). Per the germline V gene, CDR1 is MDHEN and CDR2 is SYDVKM. There are 15 residues in the CDR3. The V end was cut by 3 bases, the J end by 0 bases, with 12 bases between. The CDR3 nucleotides read TGTGCCAGCAGTTTCCAGGGCCCCTCCTCCTACGAGCAGTACTTC. It yields the protein CASSFQGPSSYEQYF.

The chain links TRBV5-1 to TRBJ2-5; 7 positions match TRBD1. The CDR3 consists of 14 residues. Germline CDR1 reads SGHRS; CDR2 reads YFSETQ. With 3 bases clipped from V and 5 bases from J, the junction kept 7 bases outside the gene matches. The CDR3 DNA is TGCGCCAGCAGCTACCAGGGGGAATGGGAGACCCAGTACTTC. This codes for CASSYQGEWETQYF. Together with reference TRBV5-1 and TRBJ2-5, the CDR3 gives the full variable domain: KAGVTQTPRYLIKTRGQQVTLSCSPISGHRSVSWYQQTPGQGLQFLFEYFSETQRNKGNFPGRFSGRQFSNSRSEMNVSTLELGDSALYLCASSYQGEWETQYFGPGTRLLVL.

V usage is TRBV6-6 and J usage is TRBJ2-3; 7 nucleotides align to TRBD2. CDR3 length equals 16 residues. The junction had 10 bases not matched to a gene; V was cut back by 2 bases and J by 5 bases. The V gene's germline CDR1 is MNHNY and CDR2 SVGAGI (reference sequence). As DNA, the CDR3 is TGTGCCAGCAGTTACCCCGGAAGAGCGGGACTAGATACGCAGTATTTT. Amino acids: CASSYPGRAGLDTQYF.

This clone was recorded once. The sample holds other DNA sequences that translate to the same CDR3. The chain is built from TRBV18 and TRBJ2-1; TRBD1 is a possible D gene (7 bases). Germline CDR1 is KGHSH and CDR2 is LQKENI. The CDR3 has 14 residues. V lost 1 base to trimming and J lost 5 bases, with 9 bases between them. The CDR3 loop is CASSPRRGDNEQFF. The CDR3 DNA reads TGTGCCAGCTCACCACGCAGGGGGGACAATGAGCAGTTCTTC.

J is TRBJ2-5 and V is TRBV10-2, with D maybe TRBD1 (7 bases). CDR3 length: 15 residues. V lost 7 bases, J lost 2 bases, and 17 bases lay in between. Germline assignment: CDR1 WSHSY and CDR2 SAAADI. The CDR3 region has the DNA TGCGCCAGCAACACGGCGGGACAGCCACAAGAGACCCAGTACTTC. This translates into CASNTAGQPQETQYF.

The chain combines TRBV30 with TRBJ1-4; D possibly corresponds to TRBD1 (5 bases). CDR1 GTSNPN and CDR2 SVGIG come from the germline V gene (reference sequence). Trimming pared 3 bases from V and 12 bases from J, leaving 17 bases between. The length of the CDR3 is 13 residues. CDR3 region: CAWSPSIGGQLFF. The CDR3 nucleotides read TGTGCCTGGAGCCCCTCAATTGGGGGTCAACTGTTTTTT. The full variable domain, with the rest looked up from reference TRBV30 and TRBJ1-4, is SQTIHQWPATLVQPVGSPLSLECTVEGTSNPNLYWYRQAAGRGLQLLFYSVGIGQISSEVPQNLSASRPQDRQFILSSKKLLLSDSGFYLCAWSPSIGGQLFFGSGTQLSVL.

The chain links TRBV10-3 to TRBJ2-1, with TRBD1 identical over 10 bases. The CDR3 contains 13 residues. J lost 5 bases, V lost 10 bases, and 5 bases had no gene match. CDR1 ENHRY and CDR2 SYGVKD come from the germline V gene. This CDR3 reads CATRQGADNEQFF. CDR3 sequence (DNA): TGTGCCACCCGACAGGGGGCTGACAATGAGCAGTTCTTC.

The genes are TRBV5-1 and TRBJ2-5; 8 nucleotides agree with TRBD2. Germline lookup yields CDR1 SGHRS and CDR2 YFSETQ. V gave up 3 bases and J gave up 11 bases; unmatched junction bases: 6. The CDR3 totals 12 residues. The CDR3 loop is CASSYTSGEQYF. CDR3 DNA sequence: TGCGCCAGCAGCTATACTAGCGGAGAGCAGTACTTC.

The chain combines TRBV19 with TRBJ2-1, with a tentative D call TRBD2 (6 bases). The germline V and J ends were trimmed by 4 bases and 0 bases, with 13 bases remaining between them. From germline, CDR1 is LNHDA and CDR2 SQIVND (reference sequence). The CDR3 runs 16 residues. The CDR3 region has the DNA TGTGCCAGTAGTAGGACCAGCGGGCCCTCCTACAATGAGCAGTTCTTC. Translated: CASSRTSGPSYNEQFF.